These 32 T cell receptor beta chains share one sample of origin, sequenced in a study of cytomegalovirus exposure and HLA in healthy donors. 60 Vbeta and 13 Jbeta primers were used in PCR. Using immunoSEQ multiplex PCR, the repertoire was profiled, and TCRdb retains in-frame clones only, with some absent. Of approximately 160,000 clones detected, around 80% appear once; the ten largest clones hold around 2%. The sample taken for sequencing was PBMCs. Every receptor here comes from a human donor in good health.

This sequence joins TRBV2 and TRBJ2-1; 9 bases are a match to TRBD2. The germline V gene has CDR1 SNHLY and CDR2 FYNNEI. This CDR3 has 16 residues. V was pared by 0 bases and J by 10 bases, with 10 bases of the junction left unmatched. The CDR3 nucleotides read TGTGCCAGCAGTGAAGCCGTCGCTGGAGCGGGGGGCGAGCAGTTCTTC. It encodes CASSEAVAGAGGEQFF.

The rearrangement uses TRBV10-3 and TRBJ2-7; 8 nucleotides line up with TRBD2. Germline-derived CDR1 and CDR2 are ENHRY and SYGVKD. CDR3 length: 15 amino acids. J lost 5 bases, V lost 4 bases, and 10 bases had no gene match. CDR3: CAISVGTSSFDEQYF. The CDR3 DNA reads TGTGCCATCAGTGTCGGGACTAGTAGTTTCGACGAGCAGTACTTC.

This clone has only one observation. This chain links TRBV5-1 with TRBJ2-2, with 7 bases identical to TRBD2. With 7 bases clipped from V and 6 bases from J, the junction kept 12 bases outside the gene matches. This CDR3 spans 15 amino acids. Germline V gene data show CDR1 as SGHRS and CDR2 as YFSETQ. CDR3 bases: TGCGCCAGCGCCTCAGGGAGGGGATCCGCCGGGGAGCTGTTTTTT. This gives the protein CASASGRGSAGELFF.

The V and J genes are TRBV27 and TRBJ2-2, with TRBD1 identical over 8 bases. V lost 6 bases to trimming and J lost 4 bases; unmatched junction nucleotides: 4. The CDR3 is 14 amino acids. Germline V gene data show CDR1 as MNHEY and CDR2 as SMNVEV (reference sequence). CDR3 in DNA: TGTGCCAGCAGGGGTACAGGGGGCACCGGGGAGCTGTTTTTT. This encodes CASRGTGGTGELFF.

This clone has just one count. Other nucleotide sequences from this sample produce the same CDR3. The chain is built from TRBV4-3 and TRBJ2-7, with 7 bases identical to TRBD1. This CDR3 spans 15 amino acids. V was clipped by 1 base and J by 0 bases; unmatched bases: 3. Germline CDR1 reads LGHNA; CDR2 reads YSLEER. CDR3 in amino acids: CASSQVAGGSYEQYF. CDR3 bases: TGCGCCAGCAGCCAAGTCGCAGGGGGCTCCTACGAGCAGTACTTC.

The chain employs TRBV27 and TRBJ1-4, with a weak D call TRBD1 (5 bases). The germline V and J ends were trimmed by 5 bases and 7 bases, with 14 bases remaining between them. CDR3 length: 14 amino acids. Germline CDR1 and CDR2: MNHEY and SMNVEV (reference sequence). The CDR3 reads CASSPGGDIEKLFF. CDR3 sequence (DNA): TGTGCCAGCAGTCCGGGGGGGGATATTGAAAAACTGTTTTTT.

A single count supports this clone. The chain links TRBV7-9 to TRBJ2-7; TRBD1 aligns across 9 bases. CDR1 SEHNR and CDR2 FQNEAQ come from the germline V gene (reference sequence). CDR3 length equals 16 residues. Unmatched junction bases numbered 14, after V lost 5 bases and J lost 6 bases. CDR3 sequence (DNA): TGTGCCAGCAGCATTCAGGAAGTCGGGACAGGGCGCGAGCAGTACTTC. This gives the protein CASSIQEVGTGREQYF.

The chain recombines TRBV4-1 with TRBJ1-2; TRBD1 agrees at 7 bases. The V gene end was trimmed by 1 base and the J gene end by 1 base; junction bases not matched to a gene: 6. This CDR3 comprises 16 residues. From germline, CDR1 is MGHRA and CDR2 YSYEKL. The CDR3 nucleotides are TGCGCCAGCAGCCAAGTGGAGGGGGCGGGTAACTATGGCTACACCTTC. Encoded protein: CASSQVEGAGNYGYTF.

The chain recombines TRBV5-1 with TRBJ1-6, with a weak D call TRBD1 (5 bases). CDR3 length: 13 residues. V dropped 0 bases and J dropped 7 bases, with 5 bases sitting between them. Germline CDR1 and CDR2: SGHRS and YFSETQ. The CDR3 DNA sequence: TGCGCCAGCAGCTTGGAGGGGAATTCACCCCTCCACTTT. Protein product: CASSLEGNSPLHF.

The genes are TRBV7-3 and TRBJ2-5, with 8 bases identical to TRBD2. There are 14 residues in the CDR3. V shed 4 bases and J 4 bases; nucleotides not matched to a gene: 5. Germline assignment: CDR1 SGHTA and CDR2 FQGTGA. The CDR3 region is CASSYGLAGETQYF. The CDR3 region has the DNA TGTGCCAGCAGCTACGGACTAGCAGGAGAGACCCAGTACTTC.

The chain joins TRBV2 to TRBJ1-2; TRBD1 is a possible D gene (5 bases). Germline V lookup: CDR1 SNHLY, CDR2 FYNNEI. CDR3 length: 12 amino acids. Trimming shortened V by 8 bases and J by 4 bases, and 11 bases separated the two germline ends. CDR3 DNA sequence: TGTGCCAGCGAGACAGCTCTCTATGGCTACACCTTC. Translated: CASETALYGYTF.

This chain connects TRBV18 to TRBJ1-2, with 9 bases that match TRBD1. The CDR3 contains 13 residues. Germline trimming cut 8 bases from V and 5 bases from J; bases unmatched to any gene: 6. Germline values: CDR1 KGHSH, CDR2 LQKENI. The chain's CDR3 is CASRGTGNYGYTF. CDR3 DNA: TGTGCCAGCCGGGGGACAGGGAATTATGGCTACACCTTC.

This sequence joins TRBV4-1 and TRBJ1-1; a weak D match, TRBD1 (5 bases). The CDR3 runs to 16 residues. Trimming took 0 bases from V and 6 from J, leaving 17 bases between them. Germline CDR1 reads MGHRA; CDR2 reads YSYEKL. This CDR3 reads CASSQDIQGLRPEAFF. The CDR3 DNA follows: TGCGCCAGCAGCCAAGATATCCAGGGCTTAAGACCTGAAGCTTTCTTT.

V usage is TRBV29-1 and J usage is TRBJ2-7; TRBD1 matches 7 bases. Germline V CDR1 and CDR2: SQVTM, ANQGSEA. This CDR3 comprises 12 residues. The V and J ends lost 7 bases and 6 bases, in that order; junction bases with no gene match: 9. In nucleotides, the CDR3 is TGCAGCGCGAAACAGGGGCCTGGCGAGCAGTACTTC. It codes for CSAKQGPGEQYF.

V usage is TRBV5-8 and J usage is TRBJ2-1; the D is unclear. Germline CDR1 is SGHTS and CDR2 is YDEGEE. This CDR3 spans 14 amino acids. Trimming cost V 0 bases and J 7 bases, with 11 bases left between them. CDR3 sequence reads: CASSLVRFMNEQFF. Here the CDR3 DNA reads TGTGCCAGCAGCTTGGTCAGGTTTATGAATGAGCAGTTCTTC. The variable domain in full, completed from reference TRBV5-8 and TRBJ2-1, reads EAGVTQSPTHLIKTRGQQATLRCSPISGHTSVYWYQQALGLGLQFLLWYDEGEERNRGNFPPRFSGRQFPNYSSELNVNALELEDSALYLCASSLVRFMNEQFFGPGTRLTVL.

V usage is TRBV5-1 and J usage is TRBJ2-5; tentative D call: TRBD2 (6 bases). This CDR3 has 12 residues. In germline, CDR1 is SGHRS, CDR2 YFSETQ. The ends were cut back, 3 bases at V and 7 bases at J, with 10 bases in the middle. CDR3 amino acids: CASSWDSLTQYF. The CDR3 DNA is TGCGCCAGCAGCTGGGACTCGTTGACCCAGTACTTC.

V and J are TRBV7-9 and TRBJ2-3; D is ambiguous. The CDR3 is 15 residues long. Between the trimmed V and J ends, which lost 5 bases and 2 bases, there was a span of 14 bases. Germline V CDR1 and CDR2: SEHNR, FQNEAQ (reference sequence). CDR3 amino acids: CASSQWLEDTDTQYF. In DNA, the CDR3 is TGTGCCAGCAGCCAGTGGCTAGAGGACACAGATACGCAGTATTTT.

The CDR3 reads CASSFSGYEQYF. The CDR3 nucleotides read TGTGCCAGCAGCTTCTCGGGCTACGAGCAGTACTTC. The chain uses TRBV7-2 and TRBJ2-7; D unresolved. The V gene's germline CDR1 is SGHTA and CDR2 FQGNSA. This CDR3 comprises 12 residues. Trimming stripped 3 bases from V and 3 bases from J, with 6 bases between.

The CDR3 spells CASSEGTGNTEAFF. The CDR3 region has the DNA TGTGCCAGCAGTGAAGGCACGGGGAACACTGAAGCTTTCTTT. V usage is TRBV2 and J usage is TRBJ1-1; D gene unclear. V was cut by 1 base and J by 1 base, with 7 bases left in between. Germline lookup yields CDR1 SNHLY and CDR2 FYNNEI. CDR3 length equals 14 residues.

This chain uses TRBV13 with TRBJ2-5, with TRBD2 matching 7 bases. Germline V lookup: CDR1 PRHDT, CDR2 FYEKMQ (reference sequence). This CDR3 spans 15 amino acids. Trimming cost V 5 bases and J 2 bases; bases outside gene matches: 8. CDR3 coding DNA: TGTGCCAGCAGCGAAAGACTAGCACCTCAAGAGACCCAGTACTTC. Encoded protein: CASSERLAPQETQYF.

The chain couples TRBV6-1 to TRBJ2-7; TRBD1 might be the D (6 bases). This CDR3 has 13 residues. Trimming left V 6 bases short and J 1 base short, with 10 bases between. CDR1 is MNHNS, CDR2 SASEGT, per germline. CDR3 residues: CASSQDRSYEQYF. CDR3 nucleotide sequence: TGTGCCAGCAGCCAAGACAGGTCCTACGAGCAGTACTTC.

This clone has just one count. The chain recombines TRBV11-2 with TRBJ1-3; tentative D call: TRBD1 (6 bases). V was trimmed by 2 bases and J by 3 bases, leaving 14 bases between them. The CDR3 totals 16 residues. Germline V gene data show CDR1 as SGHAT and CDR2 as FQNNGV. The chain's CDR3 is CASSLSLDRGGNTIYF. The DNA of the CDR3 is TGTGCCAGCAGCTTATCCTTGGACAGAGGTGGAAACACCATATATTTT.

The V gene is TRBV2, the J gene TRBJ2-5; TRBD2 matches at 9 bases. The germline CDR1 and CDR2 sequences are SNHLY and FYNNEI. The CDR3 runs 14 residues. J lost 3 bases, V lost 6 bases, and 5 bases had no gene match. CDR3 DNA sequence: TGTGCCAGCAGGGGGCGGGGGGGCGAAGAGACCCAGTACTTC. This translates into CASRGRGGEETQYF.

V gene TRBV19 combines with J gene TRBJ2-7, with D perhaps TRBD2 (6 bases). V was shortened by 3 bases and J by 0 bases, with 12 bases between the two germline ends. The length of the CDR3 is 15 residues. Germline assignment: CDR1 LNHDA and CDR2 SQIVND (reference sequence). The CDR3 coding sequence is TGTGCCAGTAGTATGATTCGGGGGTTCTCCTACGAGCAGTACTTC. It yields the protein CASSMIRGFSYEQYF.

This clone was recorded once. The genes are TRBV2 and TRBJ2-7, with 8 nucleotides matching TRBD1. The J segment lost 3 bases and the V segment lost 1 base, leaving 5 bases of the junction unmatched. The CDR3 has 15 residues. The V gene's germline CDR1 is SNHLY and CDR2 FYNNEI. The CDR3 DNA reads TGTGCCAGCAGTGAAGAGAGGACAGGGTTCTACGAGCAGTACTTC. Encoded protein: CASSEERTGFYEQYF.

The gene calls are TRBV19 and TRBJ1-1; 7 bases are shared with TRBD1. CDR3 length: 18 amino acids. V lost 2 bases, J lost 3 bases, and 15 bases stayed unmatched. The V gene's germline CDR1 is LNHDA and CDR2 SQIVND (reference sequence). The CDR3 sequence is CASSISEGRGTLYTEAFF. CDR3 coding DNA: TGTGCCAGTAGTATATCGGAAGGCAGGGGGACCCTTTACACTGAAGCTTTCTTT.

V gene TRBV6-6 combines with J gene TRBJ2-7; the match to TRBD1 covers 7 bases. CDR3 length: 14 amino acids. CDR1 is MNHNY, CDR2 SVGAGI, per germline (reference sequence). The V segment lost 7 bases and the J segment 0 bases; nucleotides outside the gene matches: 6. The CDR3 protein is CASNPYRGSYEQYF. CDR3 in DNA: TGTGCCAGCAATCCCTACAGGGGCTCCTACGAGCAGTACTTC.

V is TRBV12-5 and J is TRBJ2-2; 7 bases map to TRBD1. The V gene end was trimmed by 0 bases and the J gene end by 8 bases; junction bases not matched to a gene: 3. Germline CDR1 and CDR2: LGHNT and FRNRAP. The CDR3 runs 14 residues. The DNA of the CDR3 is TGTGCTAGTGGTTTGGTACAGGGGACGGGGGAGCTGTTTTTT. Encoded protein: CASGLVQGTGELFF.

In this sample, this clone turned up a few times. The chain is built from TRBV6-6 and TRBJ1-6; 7 bases line up with TRBD1. The V gene's germline CDR1 is MNHNY and CDR2 SVGAGI (reference sequence). The CDR3 totals 13 residues. V was clipped by 5 bases and J by 13 bases; unmatched bases: 8. The CDR3 region is CASSPGQVSPLHF. The CDR3 region has the DNA TGTGCCAGCAGTCCCGGACAGGTTTCTCCCCTCCACTTT.

This sequence joins TRBV4-1 and TRBJ2-5, with 8 bases lining up with TRBD2. The V gene end was trimmed by 0 bases and the J gene end by 7 bases; junction bases not matched to a gene: 10. The CDR3 extends over 16 amino acids. Per the germline V gene, CDR1 is MGHRA and CDR2 is YSYEKL. The CDR3, as DNA: TGCGCCAGCAGCCAAGAACCACCCGGGGGGGAAGGGACCCAGTACTTC. This gives the protein CASSQEPPGGEGTQYF.

The chain carries TRBV14 and TRBJ1-2, with TRBD1 as a possible D gene (6 bases). The CDR3 loop spans 11 amino acids. Germline V gene data show CDR1 as SGHDN and CDR2 as FVKESK. V was cut by 4 bases and J by 7 bases, with 7 bases left in between. This CDR3 is CASSRGGGYTF. The CDR3 DNA reads TGTGCCAGCAGCCGAGGGGGTGGCTACACCTTC.

CDR3 sequence reads: CASSYSAGTEAFF. As DNA, the CDR3 is TGTGCCAGCAGTTACAGCGCGGGCACTGAAGCTTTCTTT. The chain recombines TRBV6-6 with TRBJ1-1; D ambiguous. Trimming pared 2 bases from V and 4 bases from J, leaving 8 bases between. The CDR3 covers 13 residues. Germline loops: CDR1 MNHNY, CDR2 SVGAGI (reference sequence).